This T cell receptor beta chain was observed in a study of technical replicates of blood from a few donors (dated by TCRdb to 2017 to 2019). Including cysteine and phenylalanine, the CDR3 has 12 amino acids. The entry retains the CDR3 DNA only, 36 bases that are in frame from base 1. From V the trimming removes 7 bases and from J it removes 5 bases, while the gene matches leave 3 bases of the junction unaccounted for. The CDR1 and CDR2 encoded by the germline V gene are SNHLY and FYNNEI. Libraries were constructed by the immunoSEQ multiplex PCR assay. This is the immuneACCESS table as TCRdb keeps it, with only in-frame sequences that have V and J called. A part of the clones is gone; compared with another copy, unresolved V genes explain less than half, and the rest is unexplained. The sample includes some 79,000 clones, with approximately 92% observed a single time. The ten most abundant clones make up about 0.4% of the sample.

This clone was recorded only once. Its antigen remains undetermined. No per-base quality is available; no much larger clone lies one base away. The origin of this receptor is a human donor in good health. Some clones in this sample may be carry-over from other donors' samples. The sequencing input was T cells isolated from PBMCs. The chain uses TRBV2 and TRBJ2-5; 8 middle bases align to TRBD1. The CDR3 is CASNDRGETQYF. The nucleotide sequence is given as TGTGCCAGCAATGACAGGGGCGAGACCCAGTACTTC.